This TCR beta chain derives from a study of CD8+ T cells in alopecia areata. The study team obtained lesional scalp punch biopsies and peripheral blood from alopecia areata patients. CD4+ and CD8+ T cells were sorted from PBMCs stained for CD3, CD4 and CD8. The V gene lost 4 bases and the J gene lost 6 bases, with 14 bases spanning the gap. This CDR3 contains 13 residues. The V gene's germline CDR1 is SQVTM and CDR2 ANQGSEA. RNA, once extracted, was reverse transcribed into cDNA for use as the sequencing template. Sequenced by immunoSEQ multiplex PCR; TCRdb stores in-frame clones only, minus some. The sample holds some 170,000 clones, over 55% seen once. Concerning this clone: Its cognate antigen is unknown.

Findings of the study overall: Scalp repertoires also include resident alphabeta T cells from normal skin. Normal scalp showed lower clonality than lesional scalp, especially alopecia totalis/universalis.

The receptor's source is a human donor with alopecia areata. J is TRBJ2-3 and V is TRBV29-1; a possible D gene is TRBD2 (6 bases). The sample in question was CD4+ T cells sorted from blood, obtained at week 0. The CDR3 sequence is CSVGGRQVDTQYF. The CDR3, as DNA: TGCAGCGTTGGAGGGAGGCAGGTCGATACGCAGTATTTT.